This T cell receptor (beta chain) was sequenced during a study of T cells of healthy individuals. TCRdb called the 5' RACE reads again in MiXCR, with one record for every CDR3 protein. The sample lists 100,000 or so distinct CDR3 sequences, 17% occurring once. This CDR3 contains 14 residues. CDR1 and CDR2 (germline): MNHEY, SMNVEV (reference sequence). V lost 5 bases, J lost 4 bases, and 7 bases stayed unmatched. In its sample, this clonotype was seen a few times. This TCR derives from a human donor in good health. The chain joins TRBV27 to TRBJ1-2, with 7 bases that match TRBD1. The CDR3 sequence is CASSPGTATYGYTF. As DNA, the CDR3 is TGTGCCAGCAGTCCCGGGACAGCAACCTATGGCTACACCTTC.